This T cell receptor (beta chain) was captured by sequencing in a study of molecular identifiers for immune sequencing clone quantification. Broader study findings: The study found clones above 20 RNA copies held over 99% of effector molecules and under 1% in naive cells. Single-cell amounts of spiked Jurkat TCR RNA were reportedly detectable among approximately 970,000 naive cells.

Sorting was used to obtain naive CD8 T cells (CD8+CD4-CCR7+CD45RA+). In regard to this clonotype: Its cognate antigen is unknown.

V lost 4 bases and J lost 3; bases outside the gene matches: 1. Per germline, CDR1 DFQATT and CDR2 SNEGSKA (reference sequence). CDR3 length: 13 residues. Bulk TCR libraries were made with methods that had been previously described and with listed TCR primers. Using its own MiXCR run on the PCR reads, TCRdb lists one record per CDR3 protein. The table lists about 320,000 distinct CDR3 sequences, 24% of them singletons. The V and J genes are TRBV20-1 and TRBJ2-5, with TRBD2 identical over 11 bases. Sequencing was performed on naive CD8+ T cells from blood, with Jurkat cell RNA spiked in. Subset meaning: FACS-sorted CD8+CD4-CCR7+CD45RA+ naive T cells. This clonotype was obtained from a human donor in good health. Some libraries in this study had Jurkat cell RNA spiked in. CDR3: CSAKTSGEETQYF. Here the CDR3 DNA reads TGCAGTGCTAAGACTAGCGGGGAAGAGACCCAGTACTTC.